This passage covers 27 T cell receptor beta chains from one sample sequenced in a study of OX40 agonist ivuxolimab in advanced cancers. Using immunoSEQ multiplex PCR, the repertoire was profiled, and TCRdb retains in-frame clones only, with some absent. The top ten hold about 10% of the sample, which has roughly 72,000 clones, approximately 89% seen once. This specimen was CD4+ or CD8+ T cells sorted from blood, taken in a trial of the OX40 agonist ivuxolimab. All receptors derive from an adult with an advanced solid tumor such as melanoma, head and neck, liver or kidney cancer.

J is TRBJ2-5 and V is TRBV18; 7 bases map to TRBD1. The germline gives CDR1 KGHSH, CDR2 LQKENI. This CDR3 has 15 residues. V lost 0 bases and J lost 4; bases outside the gene matches: 5. DNA of the CDR3: TGTGCCAGCTCACCACCGTCGGCAGGGGGAGAGACCCAGTACTTC. It yields the protein CASSPPSAGGETQYF.

The chain links TRBV6-1 to TRBJ2-5, with TRBD1 identical over 8 bases. This CDR3 contains 16 residues. The V and J ends lost 2 bases and 0 bases, in that order; junction bases with no gene match: 5. Germline V gene lookup returns CDR1 MNHNS and CDR2 SASEGT. CDR3 protein: CASSEWDRRYQETQYF. The CDR3, as DNA: TGTGCCAGCAGTGAATGGGACAGGAGGTACCAAGAGACCCAGTACTTC.

V gene TRBV1 combines with J gene TRBJ2-1; the table's D call of TRBD1 was not tested on the DNA. TRBV1 is shown as a pseudogene. CDR3 length: 15 residues. In DNA, the CDR3 is TGCACCAGCAGCCAGTCTAAAGGGGGATGGTTGGAGCAGTTCTTC. It specifies CTSSQSKGGWLEQFF.

The CDR3 DNA reads TGCGCCAGCAGCTTGGATCCGGGAAGCTATGGCTACACCTTC. Residues: CASSLDPGSYGYTF. J is TRBJ1-2 and V is TRBV5-1; D is unclear. In germline, CDR1 is SGHRS, CDR2 YFSETQ. The CDR3 totals 14 residues. Trimming removed 0 bases from V and 4 bases from J, with 10 bases in between.

The chain is built from TRBV4-2 and TRBJ1-3; D unresolved. The V end lost 6 bases, the J end lost 0 bases, and 3 bases lay between the germline ends. The germline CDR1 and CDR2 sequences are LGHNA and YNFKEQ. This CDR3 spans 12 amino acids. CDR3 residues: CASSDSGNTIYF. The CDR3 DNA reads TGTGCCAGCAGTGACTCTGGAAACACCATATATTTT.

V gene TRBV7-2 combines with J gene TRBJ1-1, with D perhaps matching TRBD1 (6 bases). Germline V gene lookup returns CDR1 SGHTA and CDR2 FQGNSA. The CDR3 totals 14 residues. V was trimmed by 1 base and J by 6 bases, leaving 12 bases between them. CDR3 DNA sequence: TGTGCCAGCAGCTTAGTACAGGGTGTTTCTGAAGCTTTCTTT. This codes for CASSLVQGVSEAFF.

The V gene is TRBV2, the J gene TRBJ2-6, with 8 positions matching TRBD1. Germline trimming cut 6 bases from V and 0 bases from J; bases unmatched to any gene: 7. Per germline, CDR1 SNHLY and CDR2 FYNNEI. The CDR3 contains 17 residues. As DNA, the CDR3 is TGTGCCAGCAGCGTCAGGGGGCCAAGCTCTGGGGCCAACGTCCTGACTTTC. Residues: CASSVRGPSSGANVLTF.

The chain combines TRBV25-1 with TRBJ1-2; D perhaps matches TRBD1 (5 bases). This CDR3 contains 15 residues. CDR1 and CDR2 (germline): MGHDK, SYGVNS. V shed 6 bases and J shed 3 bases, with 17 bases lying between them. As DNA, the CDR3 is TGTGCCAGCAGGGACCCCTGGGGGAGTGACTATGGCTACACCTTC. It encodes CASRDPWGSDYGYTF.

This chain links TRBV28 with TRBJ2-3, with a weak D call TRBD1 (5 bases). The germline V gene encodes CDR1 MDHEN and CDR2 SYDVKM. The CDR3 is 13 amino acids. V lost 4 bases to trimming and J lost 3 bases, with 8 bases between them. CDR3 coding DNA: TGTGCCAGCAGTTCGCAGGGTACAGATACGCAGTATTTT. Encoded protein: CASSSQGTDTQYF.

The CDR3 nucleotides are TGTGCCAGCAGCTTAGCGGACCCCTCCTATGGCTACACCTTC. Its protein is CASSLADPSYGYTF. This sequence joins TRBV7-9 and TRBJ1-2; D not certain. The CDR3 runs to 14 residues. In germline, CDR1 is SEHNR, CDR2 FQNEAQ (reference sequence). V was clipped by 0 bases and J by 4 bases, with 9 bases between them.

This clone has just one count. This sequence joins TRBV15 and TRBJ1-2, with D perhaps matching TRBD1 (5 bases). There are 15 residues in the CDR3. V lost 0 bases and J 8 bases, leaving 16 bases between the germline ends. CDR1 is LNHNV, CDR2 YYDKDF, per germline (reference sequence). The CDR3 DNA sequence: TGTGCCACCAGCAGAGATTGGGGCACGTCGAGCGGCTACACCTTC. This gives the protein CATSRDWGTSSGYTF.

The J gene is TRBJ2-2, the V gene TRBV19; D may be TRBD2 (6 bases). V lost 0 bases, J lost 6 bases, and 11 bases lay in between. This CDR3 spans 15 amino acids. Germline CDR1 is LNHDA and CDR2 is SQIVND (reference sequence). CDR3 bases: TGTGCCAGTAGTATAGATCAAAGGAGGGCCGGGGAGCTGTTTTTT. Translation gives CASSIDQRRAGELFF. The entire variable domain, with the rest obtained from reference TRBV19 and TRBJ2-2, is as follows: DGGITQSPKYLFRKEGQNVTLSCEQNLNHDAMYWYRQDPGQGLRLIYYSQIVNDFQKGDIAEGYSVSREKKESFPLTVTSAQKNPTAFYLCASSIDQRRAGELFFGEGSRLTVL.

V gene TRBV7-2 combines with J gene TRBJ1-5; TRBD1 aligns across 7 bases. V dropped 0 bases and J dropped 5; count of bases not matched to a gene: 4. This CDR3 has 15 amino acids. CDR1 is SGHTA, CDR2 FQGNSA, per germline. CDR3 sequence reads: CASSLAGQTHQPQHF. The CDR3 DNA follows: TGTGCCAGCAGCTTAGCGGGACAGACACATCAGCCCCAGCATTTT.

The V gene is TRBV7-9, the J gene TRBJ1-1, with D tentatively TRBD1 (6 bases). Germline V lookup: CDR1 SEHNR, CDR2 FQNEAQ (reference sequence). Trimming pared 2 bases from V and 3 bases from J, leaving 19 bases between. CDR3 length: 17 residues. The CDR3 DNA sequence: TGTGCCAGCAGCTTAAAGGCTGGGGGCTCTCTTTACACTGAAGCTTTCTTT. Protein: CASSLKAGGSLYTEAFF. Combining the CDR3 with reference TRBV7-9 and TRBJ1-1 gives the whole variable domain DTGVSQNPRHKITKRGQNVTFRCDPISEHNRLYWYRQTLGQGPEFLTYFQNEAQLEKSRLLSDRFSAERPKGSFSTLEIQRTEQGDSAMYLCASSLKAGGSLYTEAFFGQGTRLTVV.

This clone has only a few counts. This chain uses TRBV2 with TRBJ1-4, with a possible D match to TRBD1 (5 bases). Germline assignment: CDR1 SNHLY and CDR2 FYNNEI. This CDR3 has 18 residues. V was shortened by 4 bases and J by 5 bases, with 23 bases between the two germline ends. CDR3 loop: CASSGDRGLLHINEKLFF. CDR3 coding DNA: TGTGCCAGCAGTGGGGACCGGGGCTTACTCCACATAAATGAAAAACTGTTTTTT.

The genes are TRBV19 and TRBJ2-1; 15 bases fit TRBD2. V gave up 5 bases and J gave up 2 bases; unmatched junction bases: 4. The CDR3 is made up of 17 amino acids. The V gene's germline CDR1 is LNHDA and CDR2 SQIVND (reference sequence). The CDR3 region has the DNA TGTGCCAGTAGTTCGGGACTAGCGGGAGGACCCTACAATGAGCAGTTCTTC. Protein: CASSSGLAGGPYNEQFF.

The V gene is TRBV2, the J gene TRBJ2-5, with D possibly being TRBD1 or TRBD2 (5 bases each). The CDR3 loop spans 12 amino acids. The V end was cut by 5 bases, the J end by 4 bases, with 8 bases between. Germline V gene lookup returns CDR1 SNHLY and CDR2 FYNNEI. The CDR3 nucleotides read TGTGCCAGCAGTCGGGGCAGAGAGACCCAGTACTTC. It yields the protein CASSRGRETQYF.

The V gene is TRBV2, the J gene TRBJ2-5; the match to TRBD2 covers 14 bases. The J call is uncertain, as TRBJ2-7 better fits the DNA end. This CDR3 comprises 15 residues. The V gene's germline CDR1 is SNHLY and CDR2 FYNNEI. The CDR3 sequence is CASSRGLAGGYEQYF. In DNA, the CDR3 is TGTGCCAGCAGCCGCGGACTAGCGGGAGGCTACGAGCAGTACTTC.

A few counts support this clone. This sequence joins TRBV7-9 and TRBJ2-2; D perhaps matches TRBD1 (6 bases). The CDR3 runs 17 residues. Trimming took off 0 bases at V and 6 bases at J, with 17 bases between the two ends. CDR1 is SEHNR, CDR2 FQNEAQ, per germline (reference sequence). The CDR3 DNA reads TGTGCCAGCAGCTTAGCGTGGGGGCCGCTAAGTCCCGGGGAGCTGTTTTTT. Translation gives CASSLAWGPLSPGELFF.

The chain joins TRBV5-1 to TRBJ2-2; 7 nucleotides align to TRBD1. The germline V gene encodes CDR1 SGHRS and CDR2 YFSETQ. This CDR3 has 15 amino acids. The trim removed 5 bases at V and 0 bases at J, leaving 4 bases unmatched. This chain's CDR3 is CASRTGTANTGELFF. CDR3 coding DNA: TGCGCCAGCAGAACCGGGACAGCGAACACCGGGGAGCTGTTTTTT. The whole variable domain, remainder taken from reference TRBV5-1 and TRBJ2-2, is KAGVTQTPRYLIKTRGQQVTLSCSPISGHRSVSWYQQTPGQGLQFLFEYFSETQRNKGNFPGRFSGRQFSNSRSEMNVSTLELGDSALYLCASRTGTANTGELFFGEGSRLTVL.

The chain carries TRBV5-1 and TRBJ1-2, with 7 nucleotides matching TRBD1. CDR3 length: 15 residues. Germline lookup yields CDR1 SGHRS and CDR2 YFSETQ. After removal of 2 bases from V and 4 bases from J, the junction contained 8 bases not matched to a gene. CDR3 sequence reads: CASSLSTGVSYGYTF. The CDR3 nucleotides read TGCGCCAGCAGCTTAAGTACAGGGGTTAGCTATGGCTACACCTTC.

This clone is a singleton in its sample. The junction and the germline gene differ at one end; a read error may be behind it. This same CDR3 is encoded by further DNA sequences in the sample. The gene calls are TRBV29-1 and TRBJ2-3, with 9 bases fitting TRBD2. This CDR3 region has 14 residues. Germline V gene lookup returns CDR1 SQVTM and CDR2 ANQGSEA. The CDR3 is CSAQAGTSTDTQYF. Here the CDR3 DNA reads TGCAGCGCCCAAGCGGGGACTAGCACGGATACGCAGTATTTT.

Points on this clone: The junction does not match germline at one end; this may be a read error. DNA of the CDR3: TGTGCCAGCAGCCGCGGGACAGGGTTAATCTTC. This translates into CASSRGTGLIF. The chain links TRBV7-9 to TRBJ2-1; TRBD1 aligns across 9 bases. Looked up from germline, CDR1 is SEHNR and CDR2 is FQNEAQ (reference sequence). The CDR3 runs 11 residues.

The rearrangement links TRBV9 to TRBJ2-5, with 7 bases aligning to TRBD2. The trim removed 0 bases at V and 1 base at J, leaving 9 bases unmatched. The V gene's germline CDR1 is SGDLS and CDR2 YYNGEE. This CDR3 is built from 17 residues. The CDR3 loop reads CASSVGPPREVQETQYF. CDR3 coding DNA: TGTGCCAGCAGCGTAGGGCCCCCACGGGAGGTCCAAGAGACCCAGTACTTC.

This sequence joins TRBV19 and TRBJ2-1; D is perhaps TRBD2 (7 bases). The CDR3 covers 16 residues. Germline CDR1 and CDR2: LNHDA and SQIVND (reference sequence). V dropped 5 bases and J dropped 0 bases, with 14 bases sitting between them. CDR3 residues: CASSSWGGSSYNEQFF. CDR3 sequence (DNA): TGTGCCAGTAGTTCCTGGGGGGGCAGCTCCTACAATGAGCAGTTCTTC.

V usage is TRBV4-1 and J usage is TRBJ1-5; 8 nucleotides match TRBD1. The CDR3 sequence is 13 residues long. CDR1 is MGHRA and CDR2 is YSYEKL in the germline V gene. Germline trimming cut 4 bases from V and 6 bases from J; bases unmatched to any gene: 2. The CDR3 loop reads CASSRTGGQPQHF. CDR3 DNA: TGCGCCAGCAGCCGTACAGGGGGTCAGCCCCAGCATTTT.

The chain couples TRBV6-5 to TRBJ2-2; D remains unclear. Trimming pared 6 bases from V and 7 bases from J, leaving 6 bases between. Germline assignment: CDR1 MNHEY and CDR2 SVGAGI. The CDR3 runs 11 residues. CDR3 protein: CASSYGGELFF. CDR3 DNA sequence: TGTGCCAGCAGCTATGGCGGGGAGCTGTTTTTT.